What follows are 8 T cell receptor beta chains derived from one specimen sequenced in a study of cytomegalovirus exposure and HLA in healthy donors. PCR primers comprised 60 Vbeta and 13 Jbeta primers. TCRdb's copy holds only in-frame clones and misses some; the assay was immunoSEQ multiplex PCR. Of 90,000 to 150,000 clones in the sample, around 70% are singletons; the top ten hold around 4%. Sequenced input: PBMCs. The receptors come from a woman in her forties in good health and CMV-seronegative.

The CDR3 sequence: CASSSLTSGTPYEQYF. In DNA, the CDR3 is TGTGCCAGCAGCTCCTTGACTAGCGGGACCCCCTACGAGCAGTACTTC. This sequence joins TRBV7-9 and TRBJ2-5, with 11 bases fitting TRBD2. Judging by the DNA end, TRBJ2-7 fits better; the J call may be wrong. The CDR3 loop spans 16 amino acids. Germline lookup yields CDR1 SEHNR and CDR2 FQNEAQ (reference sequence).

This clone appeared a few times. CDR3 in amino acids: CASKRGIGEKLFF. Written as DNA, the CDR3 is TGTGCCAGTAAACGGGGGATCGGTGAAAAACTGTTTTTT. The chain uses TRBV19 and TRBJ1-4, with D perhaps TRBD1 (5 bases). The germline CDR1 and CDR2 sequences are LNHDA and SQIVND (reference sequence). V lost 7 bases and J 7 bases, leaving 13 bases between the germline ends. The CDR3 contains 13 residues.

V gene TRBV28 combines with J gene TRBJ1-1; 8 bases are a match to TRBD1. The CDR3 contains 14 residues. Per the germline V gene, CDR1 is MDHEN and CDR2 is SYDVKM. V was pared by 3 bases and J by 5 bases, with 5 bases of the junction left unmatched. CDR3 coding DNA: TGTGCCAGCAGTTTGTCCACAGGGGGGACTGAAGCTTTCTTT. Translation gives CASSLSTGGTEAFF.

In this sample, this clone turned up once. V is TRBV7-2 and J is TRBJ1-1; D is unclear. V lost 3 bases and J 1 base, leaving 9 bases between the germline ends. Germline values: CDR1 SGHTA, CDR2 FQGNSA. CDR3 length equals 14 residues. CDR3: CASSFHTENTEAFF. In nucleotides, the CDR3 is TGTGCCAGCAGCTTTCACACAGAGAACACTGAAGCTTTCTTT. Drawing the rest from reference TRBV7-2 and TRBJ1-1, the complete variable domain is GAGVSQSPSNKVTEKGKDVELRCDPISGHTALYWYRQSLGQGLEFLIYFQGNSAPDKSGLPSDRFSAERTGGSVSTLTIQRTQQEDSAVYLCASSFHTENTEAFFGQGTRLTVV.

This chain links TRBV18 with TRBJ2-6; no reliable D call. The germline V gene encodes CDR1 KGHSH and CDR2 LQKENI. The V end was cut by 1 base, the J end by 1 base, with 11 bases between. CDR3 size: 17 residues. In DNA, the CDR3 is TGTGCCAGCTCACCACTAACCAGTTCTTCTGGGGCCAACGTCCTGACTTTC. Its protein is CASSPLTSSSGANVLTF.

This chain uses TRBV29-1 with TRBJ1-3; maybe TRBD1 (6 bases). CDR3 length equals 17 residues. Germline-derived CDR1 and CDR2 are SQVTM and ANQGSEA. The V end lost 0 bases, the J end lost 2 bases, and 17 bases lay between the germline ends. CDR3: CSVEDFRGALPGNTIYF. The CDR3 DNA follows: TGCAGCGTTGAAGACTTTCGGGGGGCGCTCCCTGGAAACACCATATATTTT.

The rearrangement joins TRBV21-1 to TRBJ2-3; the tabulated D call, TRBD2, remains unverified against the DNA. TRBV21-1 represents a pseudogene. The CDR3 length is 16 residues. CDR3 in DNA: TGTGCCAGCAGCAAAGCTACTAGCGGTTACACAGATACGCAGTATTTT. Translated: CASSKATSGYTDTQYF.

This chain connects TRBV5-4 to TRBJ2-1; D is uncertain. The CDR3 spans 15 residues. Germline V CDR1 and CDR2: SGHNT, YYREEE (reference sequence). The V end was cut by 5 bases, the J end by 2 bases, with 14 bases between. The CDR3 protein is CASSYRHATYNEQFF. The CDR3 DNA is TGTGCCAGCAGTTACCGACATGCGACCTACAATGAGCAGTTCTTC.